The 5 T cell receptor beta chains reported below all come from one sample, sequenced in a study of blood T cell repertoires in COVID-19. Sequencing was performed with immunoSEQ multiplex PCR; in TCRdb, only in-frame clones are kept and a portion is missing. The sample has fewer than 350,000 clones; 88% are singletons. The sequenced sample consisted of PBMCs or T cells enriched from blood (not recorded which). All receptors derive from a woman aged 25 to 39 who had recovered from COVID-19.

This chain joins TRBV5-4 and TRBJ2-7; 9 bases match TRBD1. The CDR3 extends over 15 amino acids. CDR1 is SGHNT, CDR2 YYREEE, per germline (reference sequence). Losses at the gene ends were 3 bases for V and 1 base for J; bases not matched to a gene: 5. CDR3 sequence: CASSSPGQGSYEQYF. The CDR3 DNA reads as TGTGCCAGCAGCTCTCCGGGACAGGGATCCTACGAGCAGTACTTC. The full variable domain, in which reference TRBV5-4 and TRBJ2-7 provide the parts outside the CDR3, is ETGVTQSPTHLIKTRGQQVTLRCSSQSGHNTVSWYQQALGQGPQFIFQYYREEENGRGNFPPRFSGLQFPNYSSELNVNALELDDSALYLCASSSPGQGSYEQYFGPGTRLTVT.

The chain employs TRBV27 and TRBJ1-2, with D unclear. The germline gives CDR1 MNHEY, CDR2 SMNVEV (reference sequence). The CDR3 is made up of 15 amino acids. Trimming cost V 6 bases and J 0 bases, with 14 bases left between them. Here the CDR3 reads CASSTSPGANYGYTF. As DNA, the CDR3 is TGTGCCAGCAGCACGAGTCCTGGAGCTAACTATGGCTACACCTTC.

DNA of the CDR3: TGTGCCAGCAGCTTACTCGGGGACGAGCAGTACTTC. As protein: CASSLLGDEQYF. The genes are TRBV7-2 and TRBJ2-7; tentative D call: TRBD2 (5 bases). Germline lookup yields CDR1 SGHTA and CDR2 FQGNSA. Trimming took off 2 bases at V and 5 bases at J, with 7 bases between the two ends. There are 12 residues in the CDR3.

This clone was recorded once. This chain links TRBV7-2 with TRBJ1-2; 7 bases fit TRBD1. There are 15 residues in the CDR3. The V gene end was trimmed by 1 base and the J gene end by 4 bases; junction bases not matched to a gene: 6. The germline gives CDR1 SGHTA, CDR2 FQGNSA. The CDR3 sequence: CASSLVPDRSYGYTF. The DNA for the CDR3 is TGTGCCAGCAGCTTAGTTCCGGACAGGAGCTATGGCTACACCTTC.

This sequence joins TRBV6-5 and TRBJ2-3; 9 bases line up with TRBD2. The V gene's germline CDR1 is MNHEY and CDR2 SVGAGI. CDR3 size: 14 residues. The V gene end was trimmed by 8 bases and the J gene end by 8 bases; junction bases not matched to a gene: 11. The CDR3 coding sequence is TGTGCCAGCCGCCTGGGGCGGGAGGGCGTTACGCAGTATTTT. Amino acid sequence: CASRLGREGVTQYF.